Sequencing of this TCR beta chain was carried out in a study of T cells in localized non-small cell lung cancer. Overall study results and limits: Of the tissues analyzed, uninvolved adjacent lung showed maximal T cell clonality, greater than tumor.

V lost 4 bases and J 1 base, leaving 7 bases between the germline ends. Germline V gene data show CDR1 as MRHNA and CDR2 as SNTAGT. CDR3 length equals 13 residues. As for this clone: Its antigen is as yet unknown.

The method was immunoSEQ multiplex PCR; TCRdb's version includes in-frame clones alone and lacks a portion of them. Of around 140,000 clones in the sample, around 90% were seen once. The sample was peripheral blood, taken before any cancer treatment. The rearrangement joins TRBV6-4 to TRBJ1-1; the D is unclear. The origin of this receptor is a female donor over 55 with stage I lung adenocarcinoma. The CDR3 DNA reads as TGTGCCAGCAGTGCCGAAGGGAACACTGAAGCTTTCTTT. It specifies CASSAEGNTEAFF.